Each of the 20 T cell receptor beta chains below was sequenced from the same sample in a study of CD8+ T cells in alopecia areata. cDNA serving as the sequencing template came from extracted, reverse transcribed RNA. The data were produced by immunoSEQ multiplex PCR, yet TCRdb's version contains in-frame clones alone and is incomplete. The profile shows 110,000 to 150,000 clones, about 51% of them singletons. Treatment: oral pan-JAK inhibitor, 5-10 mg twice daily. The material sequenced was CD8+ T cells sorted from blood, taken at week 4, from a patient treated with tofacitinib. The source is a human donor with alopecia areata.

This sequence joins TRBV9 and TRBJ1-5; TRBD1 aligns across 10 bases. In germline, CDR1 is SGDLS, CDR2 YYNGEE. The CDR3 covers 14 residues. Trimming took 3 bases from V and 6 from J; bases not matched to a gene: 3. DNA of the CDR3: TGTGCCAGCAGCGAAGGGACAGGGGTTCAGCCCCAGCATTTT. Translation gives CASSEGTGVQPQHF. The full variable domain, in which reference TRBV9 and TRBJ1-5 provide the parts outside the CDR3, is DSGVTQTPKHLITATGQRVTLRCSPRSGDLSVYWYQQSLDQGLQFLIQYYNGEERAKGNILERFSAQQFPDLHSELNLSSLELGDSALYFCASSEGTGVQPQHFGDGTRLSIL.

This clone was seen more than once but under ten times. The chain couples TRBV4-3 to TRBJ1-2; D is undetermined. Trimming stripped 0 bases from V and 10 bases from J, with 6 bases between. The CDR3 is 11 amino acids. Germline V gene sequence: CDR1 LGHNA, CDR2 YSLEER. Here the CDR3 reads CASSQEGSYTF. Here the CDR3 DNA reads TGCGCCAGCAGCCAAGAGGGGTCCTACACCTTC.

The chain has TRBV11-2 and TRBJ2-1, with 7 bases lining up with TRBD2. This CDR3 spans 15 amino acids. The ends lost 8 bases at V and 4 bases at J; junction bases unmatched: 11. Germline V gene lookup returns CDR1 SGHAT and CDR2 FQNNGV. The CDR3: CASSSDGGFYNEQFF. In DNA form, the CDR3 reads TGTGCCAGCTCCTCGGACGGGGGGTTTTACAATGAGCAGTTCTTC. Full variable domain (rest looked up from reference TRBV11-2 and TRBJ2-1): EAGVAQSPRYKIIEKRQSVAFWCNPISGHATLYWYQQILGQGPKLLIQFQNNGVVDDSQLPKDRFSAERLKGVDSTLKIQPAKLEDSAVYLCASSSDGGFYNEQFFGPGTRLTVL.

The rearrangement joins TRBV15 to TRBJ2-3, with 8 bases aligning to TRBD2. The CDR3 length is 12 residues. Trimming removed 8 bases from V and 4 bases from J; junction bases left unmatched: 2. Per germline, CDR1 LNHNV and CDR2 YYDKDF (reference sequence). CDR3 in amino acids: CATGTSADTQYF. The CDR3 region has the DNA TGTGCCACCGGGACTAGTGCAGATACGCAGTATTTT.

V gene TRBV14 combines with J gene TRBJ1-1; D might be TRBD1 (5 bases). The germline V gene encodes CDR1 SGHDN and CDR2 FVKESK. V lost 0 bases and J 0 bases, leaving 20 bases between the germline ends. The CDR3 totals 19 residues. The CDR3 DNA is TGTGCCAGCAGCCAAGATCACTCGCCCGAATGGGGCGTGAACACTGAAGCTTTCTTT. It yields the protein CASSQDHSPEWGVNTEAFF.

This chain uses TRBV30 with TRBJ1-2; 7 positions match TRBD1. CDR3 length: 14 amino acids. Germline CDR1 GTSNPN, CDR2 SVGIG (reference sequence). V gave up 4 bases and J gave up 4 bases; unmatched junction bases: 9. This chain's CDR3 is CAWTRQGLGYGYTF. CDR3 DNA sequence: TGTGCCTGGACCCGACAGGGCCTCGGCTATGGCTACACCTTC.

The chain couples TRBV2 to TRBJ1-1; D remains unclear. Germline lookup yields CDR1 SNHLY and CDR2 FYNNEI. This CDR3 is built from 14 residues. V gave up 1 base and J gave up 1 base, with 7 bases separating them. The chain's CDR3 is CASSEVQENTEAFF. CDR3 nucleotide sequence: TGTGCCAGCAGTGAAGTTCAGGAGAACACTGAAGCTTTCTTT.

This chain connects TRBV4-3 to TRBJ1-4, with D uncertain. This CDR3 comprises 14 residues. The germline V gene has CDR1 LGHNA and CDR2 YSLEER. Trimming shortened V by 0 bases and J by 6 bases, and 8 bases separated the two germline ends. In DNA, the CDR3 is TGCGCCAGCAGCCAAGATGGGGTAGATGAAAAACTGTTTTTT. Translating it yields CASSQDGVDEKLFF.

This CDR3 is CASSVQGGSNSPLHF. The CDR3 nucleotides read TGTGCCAGCAGCGTACAGGGTGGCAGCAATTCACCCCTCCACTTT. V usage is TRBV9 and J usage is TRBJ1-6; D is perhaps TRBD1 (5 bases). Germline-derived CDR1 and CDR2 are SGDLS and YYNGEE. The V gene lost 1 base and the J gene lost 7 bases, with 12 bases spanning the gap. CDR3 length: 15 amino acids.

The CDR3 bases are TGCAGCGAGAAGGGCATCAGGGACACTGAAGCTTTCTTT. Residues: CSEKGIRDTEAFF. V gene TRBV29-1 combines with J gene TRBJ1-1; D may be TRBD1 (5 bases). Germline V gene data show CDR1 as SQVTM and CDR2 as ANQGSEA. The V and J ends lost 7 bases and 3 bases respectively, with 15 bases between them. This CDR3 is built from 13 residues. The variable domain in full, with the rest retrieved from reference TRBV29-1 and TRBJ1-1, is SAVISQKPSRDICQRGTSLTIQCQVDSQVTMMFWYRQQPGQSLTLIATANQGSEATYESGFVIDKFPISRPNLTFSTLTVSNMSPEDSSIYLCSEKGIRDTEAFFGQGTRLTVV.

V usage is TRBV7-9 and J usage is TRBJ2-7; D call uncertain. CDR1 is SEHNR, CDR2 FQNEAQ, per germline (reference sequence). Trimming took off 4 bases at V and 7 bases at J, with 11 bases between the two ends. The CDR3 is 12 residues long. The CDR3 DNA is TGTGCCAGCAGCTATTTGGACGGGGAGCAGTACTTC. This gives the protein CASSYLDGEQYF.

The chain employs TRBV6-5 and TRBJ1-2, with a tentative D call TRBD1 (6 bases). V was trimmed by 4 bases and J by 7 bases, leaving 10 bases between them. CDR1 is MNHEY, CDR2 SVGAGI, per germline. The CDR3 has 12 residues. The CDR3 is CASSSAGVGYTF. CDR3 nucleotides: TGTGCCAGCAGTTCGGCAGGGGTTGGCTACACCTTC.

This sequence joins TRBV30 and TRBJ2-1; the D gene could be TRBD1 or TRBD2 (5 bases each). The CDR3 runs to 11 residues. In germline, CDR1 is GTSNPN, CDR2 SVGIG (reference sequence). Trimming left V 1 base short and J 15 bases short, with 13 bases between. This CDR3 is CAWSEGTKGFF. The CDR3 coding sequence is TGTGCCTGGAGTGAAGGGACCAAAGGGTTCTTC.

Here the CDR3 reads CASSQFWGGNQPQHF. DNA for the CDR3: TGTGCCAGCAGCCAATTCTGGGGGGGCAATCAGCCCCAGCATTTT. The chain is built from TRBV16 and TRBJ1-5; TRBD1 is a possible D gene (5 bases). Germline V lookup: CDR1 KGHSY, CDR2 FQNENV. V was shortened by 1 base and J by 2 bases, with 9 bases between the two germline ends. CDR3 length equals 15 residues.

This chain uses TRBV30 with TRBJ2-7, with D possibly TRBD1 on 6 matching bases. The CDR3 has 12 residues. Germline V lookup: CDR1 GTSNPN, CDR2 SVGIG (reference sequence). V was shortened by 1 base and J by 6 bases, with 10 bases between the two germline ends. The CDR3 protein is CAWSAGEGEQYF. The CDR3, as DNA: TGTGCCTGGAGTGCAGGGGAAGGCGAGCAGTACTTC.

This chain connects TRBV4-1 to TRBJ2-5, with 9 positions matching TRBD2. The V gene end was trimmed by 0 bases and the J gene end by 5 bases; junction bases not matched to a gene: 7. CDR3 length equals 16 residues. Germline V gene sequence: CDR1 MGHRA, CDR2 YSYEKL. In DNA, the CDR3 is TGCGCCAGCAGCCAAGATCCTAGCGGGGAGGAGGAGACCCAGTACTTC. It encodes CASSQDPSGEEETQYF.

The chain employs TRBV23-1 and TRBJ2-5; a weak D match, TRBD1 (6 bases). TRBV23-1 counts as an open reading frame of uncertain function. V lost 2 bases to trimming and J lost 3 bases, with 16 bases between them. The CDR3 covers 16 residues. The chain's CDR3 is CASSQRGSGLEETQYF. Written as DNA, the CDR3 is TGCGCCAGCAGTCAAAGGGGGTCGGGGTTGGAAGAGACCCAGTACTTC.

This chain connects TRBV4-1 to TRBJ1-2; D uncertain. Trimming took 1 base from V and 2 from J, leaving 14 bases between them. CDR1 is MGHRA and CDR2 is YSYEKL in the germline V gene. The CDR3 runs 16 residues. The CDR3 spells CASSQVSNRLNYGYTF. The CDR3 bases are TGCGCCAGCAGCCAAGTGTCGAACCGACTCAACTATGGCTACACCTTC.

This clone was recorded only once. The rearrangement links TRBV30 to TRBJ1-3; no reliable D call. The CDR3 spans 16 residues. Trimming removed 2 bases from V and 0 bases from J, with 14 bases in between. The germline gives CDR1 GTSNPN, CDR2 SVGIG (reference sequence). In DNA form, the CDR3 reads TGTGCCTGGAGTCGGACGGTGGGGTTCTCTGGAAACACCATATATTTT. It translates to CAWSRTVGFSGNTIYF.

The chain employs TRBV5-1 and TRBJ2-7; D is perhaps TRBD1 (5 bases). The length of the CDR3 is 13 residues. The germline CDR1 and CDR2 sequences are SGHRS and YFSETQ. Trimming stripped 3 bases from V and 0 bases from J, with 7 bases between. In DNA form, the CDR3 reads TGCGCCAGCAGCTCGACAGCCTCCTACGAGCAGTACTTC. It yields the protein CASSSTASYEQYF. Filled out from reference TRBV5-1 and TRBJ2-7, the complete variable domain reads KAGVTQTPRYLIKTRGQQVTLSCSPISGHRSVSWYQQTPGQGLQFLFEYFSETQRNKGNFPGRFSGRQFSNSRSEMNVSTLELGDSALYLCASSSTASYEQYFGPGTRLTVT.